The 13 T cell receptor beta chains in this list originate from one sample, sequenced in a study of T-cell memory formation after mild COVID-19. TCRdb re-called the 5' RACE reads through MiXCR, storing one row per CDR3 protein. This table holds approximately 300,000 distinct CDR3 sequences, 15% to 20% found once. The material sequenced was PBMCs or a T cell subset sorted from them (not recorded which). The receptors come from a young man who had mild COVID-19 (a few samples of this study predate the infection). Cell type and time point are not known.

The CDR3 sequence is CASSSGKGQPQHF. In nucleotides, the CDR3 is TGTGCCAGCAGTTCAGGGAAGGGTCAGCCCCAGCATTTT. V is TRBV6-5 and J is TRBJ1-5; D is perhaps TRBD1 (5 bases). Deletions cut 4 bases from V and 6 bases from J, with 10 bases between. The germline CDR1 and CDR2 sequences are MNHEY and SVGAGI. This CDR3 comprises 13 residues.

CDR3 DNA sequence: TGTGCCAGCAGCCCCGGGACAGCAAAAGAGACCCAGTACTTC. Protein: CASSPGTAKETQYF. This chain joins TRBV7-3 and TRBJ2-5, with 7 bases matching TRBD1. The CDR3 contains 14 residues. V lost 5 bases and J lost 3; bases outside the gene matches: 6. The germline gives CDR1 SGHTA, CDR2 FQGTGA.

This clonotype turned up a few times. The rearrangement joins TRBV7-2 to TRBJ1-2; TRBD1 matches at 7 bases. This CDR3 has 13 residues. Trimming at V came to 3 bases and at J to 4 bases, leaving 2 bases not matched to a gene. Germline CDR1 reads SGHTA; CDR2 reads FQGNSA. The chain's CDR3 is CASSFDRVYGYTF. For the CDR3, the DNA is TGTGCCAGCAGCTTTGACAGGGTCTATGGCTACACCTTC.

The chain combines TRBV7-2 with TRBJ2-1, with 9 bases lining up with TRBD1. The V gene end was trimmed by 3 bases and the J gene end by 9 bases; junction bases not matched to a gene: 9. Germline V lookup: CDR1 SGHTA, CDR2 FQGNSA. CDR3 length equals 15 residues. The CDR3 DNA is TGTGCCAGCAGCTTCGCGACAGGGGGAGTAGGTGAGCAGTTCTTC. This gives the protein CASSFATGGVGEQFF.

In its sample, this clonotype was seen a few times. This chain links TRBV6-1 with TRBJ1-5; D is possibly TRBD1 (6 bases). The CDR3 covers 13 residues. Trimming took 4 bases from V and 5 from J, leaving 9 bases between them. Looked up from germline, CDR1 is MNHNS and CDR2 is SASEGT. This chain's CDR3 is CASSGEGDQPQHF. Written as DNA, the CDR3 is TGTGCCAGCAGTGGTGAGGGGGATCAGCCCCAGCATTTT.

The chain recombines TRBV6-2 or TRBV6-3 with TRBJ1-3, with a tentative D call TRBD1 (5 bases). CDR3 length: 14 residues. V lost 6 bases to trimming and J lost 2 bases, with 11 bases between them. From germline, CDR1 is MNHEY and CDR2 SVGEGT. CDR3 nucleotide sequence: TGTGCCAGCAGGCCCACGGGGCCTGGAAACACCATATATTTT. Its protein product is CASRPTGPGNTIYF.

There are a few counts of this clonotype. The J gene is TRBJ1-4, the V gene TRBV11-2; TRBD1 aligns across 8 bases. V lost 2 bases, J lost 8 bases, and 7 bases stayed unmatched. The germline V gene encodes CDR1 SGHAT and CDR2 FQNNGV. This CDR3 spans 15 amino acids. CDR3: CASSLPQGVDEKLFF. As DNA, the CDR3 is TGTGCCAGCAGCTTACCACAGGGGGTTGACGAAAAACTGTTTTTT.

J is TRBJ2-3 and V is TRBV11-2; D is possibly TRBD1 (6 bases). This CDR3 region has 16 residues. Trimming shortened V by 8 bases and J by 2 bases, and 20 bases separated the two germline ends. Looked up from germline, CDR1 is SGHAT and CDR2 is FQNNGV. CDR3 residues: CASGPGPRGVTDTQYF. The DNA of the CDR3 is TGTGCCAGCGGCCCCGGGCCCAGGGGTGTCACAGATACGCAGTATTTT.

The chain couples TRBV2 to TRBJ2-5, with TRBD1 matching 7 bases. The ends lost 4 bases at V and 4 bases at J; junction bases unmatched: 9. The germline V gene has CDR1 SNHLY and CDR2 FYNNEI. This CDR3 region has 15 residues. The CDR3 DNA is TGTGCCAGCAGTGCCCTGACAGGGTCACGAGAGACCCAGTACTTC. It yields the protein CASSALTGSRETQYF.

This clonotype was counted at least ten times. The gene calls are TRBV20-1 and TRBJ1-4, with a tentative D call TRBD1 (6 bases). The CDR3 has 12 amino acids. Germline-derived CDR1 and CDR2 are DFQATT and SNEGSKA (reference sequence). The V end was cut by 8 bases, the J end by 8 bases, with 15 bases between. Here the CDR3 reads CSPSQGDEKLFF. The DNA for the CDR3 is TGCAGTCCATCACAGGGTGACGAAAAACTGTTTTTT.

In nucleotides, the CDR3 is TGTGCCAGCAGCTTAGATGAGGGGGGTTCACCCCTCCACTTT. Amino acids: CASSLDEGGSPLHF. V usage is TRBV7-2 and J usage is TRBJ1-6, with D perhaps TRBD1 (6 bases). V was cut by 1 base and J by 9 bases, with 10 bases left in between. CDR3 length: 14 residues. The germline V gene encodes CDR1 SGHTA and CDR2 FQGNSA.

CDR3 residues: CASSLGTGDRGRTDTQYF. CDR3 sequence (DNA): TGTGCCAGCAGCTTGGGTACGGGCGACAGGGGCAGGACAGATACGCAGTATTTT. The chain is built from TRBV5-5 and TRBJ2-3; 8 bases line up with TRBD1. The CDR3 runs to 18 residues. Losses at the gene ends were 0 bases for V and 3 bases for J; bases not matched to a gene: 12. Per the germline V gene, CDR1 is SGHKS and CDR2 is YYEKEE (reference sequence).

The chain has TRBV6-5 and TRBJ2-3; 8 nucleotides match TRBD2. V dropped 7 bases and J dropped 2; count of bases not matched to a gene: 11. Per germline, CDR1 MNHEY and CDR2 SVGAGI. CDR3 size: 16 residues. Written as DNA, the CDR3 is TGTGCCAGCAAAAGATCGCGGGGGGCAAACACAGATACGCAGTATTTT. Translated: CASKRSRGANTDTQYF.